The 5 T cell receptor beta chains below were found in one sample sequenced in a study of blood T cell repertoires in COVID-19. Measured with immunoSEQ multiplex PCR; TCRdb has only the in-frame clones, and not every one. The table lists roughly 250,000 clones, about 88% of them singletons, with 2% to 2.5% in the top ten. Material: peripheral blood. These receptors came from a woman between 40 and 55 years old who had recovered from COVID-19.

The chain combines TRBV10-3 with TRBJ2-3, with TRBD2 identical over 14 bases. Germline CDR1 is ENHRY and CDR2 is SYGVKD. The CDR3 sequence is 15 residues long. After removal of 6 bases from V and 5 bases from J, the junction contained 4 bases not matched to a gene. CDR3 DNA sequence: TGTGCCATCAGGGGGACTAGCGGGGGAGGAGATACGCAGTATTTT. Protein product: CAIRGTSGGGDTQYF.

This sequence joins TRBV25-1 and TRBJ1-3; D is undetermined. The length of the CDR3 is 12 residues. Trimming shortened V by 5 bases and J by 4 bases, and 6 bases separated the two germline ends. Germline V gene data show CDR1 as MGHDK and CDR2 as SYGVNS. CDR3 coding DNA: TGTGCCAGCAGTACGAGCGGAAACACCATATATTTT. It is translated as CASSTSGNTIYF.

This chain uses TRBV7-9 with TRBJ1-4; D unresolved. Germline CDR1 reads SEHNR; CDR2 reads FQNEAQ (reference sequence). The germline V and J ends were trimmed by 5 bases and 7 bases, with 20 bases remaining between them. This CDR3 spans 16 amino acids. CDR3 protein: CASSVRDPADGEKLFF. CDR3 DNA sequence: TGTGCCAGCAGCGTACGGGATCCCGCGGATGGTGAAAAACTGTTTTTT.

Only one count was recorded for this clone. The chain couples TRBV19 to TRBJ2-1, with 7 bases matching TRBD2. The CDR3 totals 14 residues. The ends lost 6 bases at V and 9 bases at J; junction bases unmatched: 11. Germline V gives CDR1 LNHDA, CDR2 SQIVND (reference sequence). The CDR3 loop reads CASRSSGKGGEQFF. In nucleotides, the CDR3 is TGTGCCAGTAGATCTAGCGGCAAGGGCGGTGAGCAGTTCTTC.

The chain employs TRBV4-1 and TRBJ1-2; TRBD1 might be the D (6 bases). The CDR3 contains 15 residues. CDR1 is MGHRA and CDR2 is YSYEKL in the germline V gene. V lost 0 bases, J lost 3 bases, and 11 bases lay in between. The CDR3 DNA reads as TGCGCCAGCAGCCAAGATCCAGGGGCTCACTATGGCTACACCTTC. Residues: CASSQDPGAHYGYTF.